This record concerns one T cell receptor (beta chain) sequence. No cognate antigen has been identified for it. One base away there is no much larger clone; base qualities are not given. For 4 to 6 biomarker-study patients, CD4+ cells were further sorted into CD25+CD127- cells. Peripheral blood and lesional scalp punch biopsies were obtained from patients with alopecia areata. PBMCs were isolated by density centrifugation and stained for CD3, CD4 and CD8, and CD4+ and CD8+ T cells were sorted on a FACSAria. As part of a multicenter biomarker study, untreated alopecia areata patients were recruited. The data were obtained in a study of CD8+ T cells in alopecia areata (dated by TCRdb to 2016 to 2019). For the wider study: The study used high-throughput TCRbeta sequencing to examine T cell clonal expansion in alopecia areata, in both the C3H/HeJ mouse model and human patients. Clonality in the scalp was compared among normal scalp (n=4), patchy alopecia areata scalp (n=8), and alopecia totalis/universalis scalp (n=8). TCRbeta CDR3 regions were amplified by immunoSEQ multiplex PCR using 35 Vbeta forward and 13 Jbeta reverse primers. On the human side, TCRbeta sequencing was run on scalp tissue and on sorted CD4+ and CD8+ peripheral blood T cells from healthy controls and from alopecia areata patients with either patchy or totalis/universalis disease. RNA came from the PAXgene miRNA kit for fixed scalp, the miRNeasy kit for PBMCs, and the RNeasy kit for mouse skin.

As encoded in the germline V gene, CDR1 is ENHRY while CDR2 is SYGVKD. V is cut back by 9 bases and J by 6 bases, with 0 bases in the junction unmatched. The CDR3 has 12 amino acids, counting the end cysteine and phenylalanine. Left in the record is the CDR3 DNA by itself, 36 bases read in frame from the first base. Summary of the overall study and its limitations: Scalp TCR repertoire analysis is complicated because resident alphabeta T cells in normal human skin are also sequenced, whereas mouse skin is dominated by gammadelta T cells. Compared with normal scalp, lesional scalp, particularly in alopecia totalis/universalis, had higher clonality and more expanded CD8+ clones, which suggests antigenic drive. Shared TCR sequences between patients were less evident than in mice, which may be partly attributable to HLA diversity in the patient population.

Libraries were constructed by the immunoSEQ multiplex PCR assay. To provide template for TCR sequencing, every sample had RNA extracted and reverse transcribed into cDNA. First-strand cDNA was synthesized using SuperScript III with a 2:1 mix of oligo-dT and random hexamers. A synthetic immune receptor repertoire was used to assess amplification bias, and residual bias was removed computationally. The original pipeline was this. Raw reads were preprocessed to remove errors, and CDR3 was defined according to IMGT conventions as the region from the conserved cysteine to phenylalanine. Clonality was computed by normalizing Shannon entropy by log2 of the number of productive unique TCRs and subtracting the result from 1. Whether each scalp clone was CD4 or CD8 was inferred by checking scalp TCRbeta sequences against the CD4 and CD8 repertoires from sorted blood. TCRdb retrieved this table from immuneACCESS and kept in-frame rearrangements only. Not all clones are present; in checked studies, unresolved V genes account for under half, and no reason is known for the remainder. That table is the source of V, J and clone size, and D and trimming were worked out from the DNA. The sample table contains more than 11,000 clones; only one count was recorded for roughly three fifths of them. 3% to 4.5% of the sample belongs to the ten largest clones.

Source material: CD4+ Tregs sorted from blood. The TCR comes from a human donor with alopecia areata. The sequence joins TRBV10-3 to TRBJ2-1; 12 middle bases align to TRBD2. The sequence in DNA is TGTGCCATGGGACTAGCGGGCAATGAGCAGTTCTTC. It specifies CAMGLAGNEQFF.